The clone carrying this T cell receptor (beta chain) was observed a single time. Study processing details: Nucleated cell number was recorded as an estimate derived from reference gene primer amplification. Sequencing was performed with immunoSEQ multiplex PCR; in TCRdb, only in-frame clones are kept and a portion is missing. D and trimming come from the DNA, and the V and J calls and clone size come from that table. The sample comprises roughly 230,000 clones, roughly 87% of which are singletons, and less than 5% rests with the top ten. This specimen comes from a study of blood T cell repertoires in COVID-19. As for the study in general: The study drew acute and convalescent COVID-19 samples from the United States, Italy and Spain. Nucleic acid was either cDNA or gDNA, and it came from T cells, B-cell-depleted T cells, or PBMCs.

The CDR3 length is 15 residues. Deletions cut 5 bases from V and 7 bases from J, with 17 bases between. The germline gives CDR1 SGHNT, CDR2 YENEEA. The V call is TRBV11-3, the J call TRBJ2-2, with D maybe TRBD1 (6 bases). Material for sequencing was peripheral blood. This TCR derives from a middle-aged woman who had recovered from COVID-19. CDR3 sequence reads: CASSPRWGLDGELFF. As DNA, the CDR3 is TGTGCCAGCAGCCCCAGGTGGGGGCTGGACGGGGAGCTGTTTTTT. The variable domain in full, with the rest retrieved from reference TRBV11-3 and TRBJ2-2, is EAGVVQSPRYKIIEKKQPVAFWCNPISGHNTLYWYLQNLGQGPELLIRYENEEAVDDSQLPKDRFSAERLKGVDSTLKIQPAELGDSAVYLCASSPRWGLDGELFFGEGSRLTVL.